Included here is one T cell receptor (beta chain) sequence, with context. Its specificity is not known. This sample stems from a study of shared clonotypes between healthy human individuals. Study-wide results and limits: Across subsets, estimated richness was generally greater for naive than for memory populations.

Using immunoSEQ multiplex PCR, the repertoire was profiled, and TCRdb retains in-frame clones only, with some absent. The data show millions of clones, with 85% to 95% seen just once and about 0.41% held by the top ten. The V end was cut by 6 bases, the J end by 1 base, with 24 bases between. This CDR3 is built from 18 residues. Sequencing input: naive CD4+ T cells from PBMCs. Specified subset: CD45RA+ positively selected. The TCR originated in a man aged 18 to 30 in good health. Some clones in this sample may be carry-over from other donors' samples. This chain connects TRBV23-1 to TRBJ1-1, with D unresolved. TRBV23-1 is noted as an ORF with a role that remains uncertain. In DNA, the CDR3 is TGCGCCAGCAGGCCCCGGCTCCGAGGCCCCGATGGGAACACTGAAGCTTTCTTT. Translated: CASRPRLRGPDGNTEAFF.